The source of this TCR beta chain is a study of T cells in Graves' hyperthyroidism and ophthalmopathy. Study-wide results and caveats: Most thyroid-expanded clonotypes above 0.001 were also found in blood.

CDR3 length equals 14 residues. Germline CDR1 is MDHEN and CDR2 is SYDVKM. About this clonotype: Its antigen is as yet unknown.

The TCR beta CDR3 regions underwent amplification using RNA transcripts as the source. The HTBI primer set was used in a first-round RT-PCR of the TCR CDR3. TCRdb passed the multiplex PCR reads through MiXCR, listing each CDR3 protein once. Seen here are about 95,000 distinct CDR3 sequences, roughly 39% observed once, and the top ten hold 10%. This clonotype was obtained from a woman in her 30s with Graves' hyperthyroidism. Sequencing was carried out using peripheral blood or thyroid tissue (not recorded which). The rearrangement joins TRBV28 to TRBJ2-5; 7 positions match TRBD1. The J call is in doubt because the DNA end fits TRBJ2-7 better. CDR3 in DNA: TGTGCCAGCAGTCCCGGGACAGTAAATTACGAGCAGTACTTC. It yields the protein CASSPGTVNYEQYF.